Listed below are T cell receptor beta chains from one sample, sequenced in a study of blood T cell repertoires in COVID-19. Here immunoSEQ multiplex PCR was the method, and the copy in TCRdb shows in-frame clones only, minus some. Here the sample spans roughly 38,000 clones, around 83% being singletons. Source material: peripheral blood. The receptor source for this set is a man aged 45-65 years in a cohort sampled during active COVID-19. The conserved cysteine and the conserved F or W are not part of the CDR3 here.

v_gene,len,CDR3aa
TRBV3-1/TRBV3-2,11,ASSYLQGRGAF
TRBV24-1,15,ATSDRSTSSGANVLT
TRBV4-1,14,ASSQVLGAISYEQY
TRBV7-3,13,ASSPQDREVTEAF
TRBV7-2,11,ASSAIRGQPQH
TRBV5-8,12,ASSFNGGYSEAF
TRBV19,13,ASSIAWGPLNIQY
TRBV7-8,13,ASSLGLAEYNEQF
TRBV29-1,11,SVRQGAGQPQH
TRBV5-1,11,ASSLARAYEQY
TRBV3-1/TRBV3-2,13,ASSPPGKPDHGQF
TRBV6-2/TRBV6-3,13,ASSRLGTSGNEQF
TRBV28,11,ASTVGGTETQY
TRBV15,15,ATSRGRIELAKNIQY
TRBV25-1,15,ASSEVWLAGASDTQY
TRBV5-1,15,ASSPFLGGRLYNEQF
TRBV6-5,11,ASGSSGGYEQY